Given below is one T cell receptor (beta chain) in context. This clonotype was seen many times. Its antigen is unknown. No qualities accompany the bases; no much larger clone lies one base away. This sample was included in a study of T cell repertoires in cytomegalovirus infection (dated by TCRdb to about 2019). Context from the whole study: Donor HLA type was relevant to the analysis, as public TCR beta signatures indicated carriage of CMV infection together with the matching HLA type.

Sequencing relied on an Illumina HiSeq 1500. TCRdb redid the processing of the public reads, applying fastp at Q25 and MiXCR, and retained in-frame beta chains. Every entry covers one CDR3 protein and lists the most common genes and DNA from its rows. For this sample there are 290,000 or so distinct CDR3 sequences; about 9.1% appear just once. In total, the top ten clones hold around 2.5% of the sample. The investigation overall reported the following: In the ex vivo response, HLA-C-restricted CMV-specific TCR beta clonotypes were dominant, and in two of eight donors the single most frequent clonotype came from this HLA-C-restricted group. Carriers of CMV infection plus the relevant HLA type were discriminated by the cumulative frequency of public TCR beta family members in the study cohort and in an independent roughly 370-donor cohort.

This receptor was obtained from a human donor in good health (CMV status not recorded). Some clones in this sample may be carry-over from other donors' samples. Sample: PBMCs.

CDR3 protein: CASTVQGVTGELFF. The sequence in DNA is TGTGCCAGTACAGTTCAGGGGGTCACCGGGGAGCTGTTTTTT. The chain employs TRBV19 and TRBJ2-2, and TRBD1 aligns with 7 junction nucleotides. The germline V gene (reference sequence) gives CDR1 as LNHDA and CDR2 as SQIVND. Germline trimming amounts to 7 bases on V and 4 bases on J, with 6 as the count of junction bases outside the gene matches. From the cysteine through the phenylalanine, the CDR3 covers 14 amino acids. Only the CDR3 part of the read is kept: 42 bases, read in frame from the first base.